The following is a T cell receptor (beta chain) sequence with its context. The record originates from a study of blood T cell repertoires in COVID-19. Study background: T cells, B-cell-depleted T cells, or PBMCs supplied cDNA or gDNA.

Recruited during active infection, patients (from Seattle) were subsequently followed longitudinally. As handled by the study authors: Researchers report that nucleated cell counts were estimated from reference gene primer amplification. Repertoires were generated with immunoSEQ multiplex PCR, while TCRdb's copy carries only in-frame clones and drops some. V and J calls plus clone size are reproduced from that table; the DNA served to infer D and trimming. Counted here are over 250,000 clones, 80% to 90% occurring once; the ten biggest clones make up 6.3%. V shed 4 bases and J 3 bases; nucleotides not matched to a gene: 11. This CDR3 region has 18 residues. Germline V gene data show CDR1 as SGHRS and CDR2 as YFSETQ.

V gene TRBV5-1 combines with J gene TRBJ1-3, with 12 positions matching TRBD1. Specimen: peripheral blood. The sequence was obtained from a woman between 45 and 65 years old with COVID-19, enrolled during active disease. CDR3 sequence (DNA): TGCGCCAGCAGCGACGGGACAGGGGGCAGTTTGGGTGGAAACACCATATATTTT. Translating gives CASSDGTGGSLGGNTIYF.